Each of the 26 T cell receptor beta chains below was sequenced from the same sample in a study of molecular identifiers for immune sequencing clone quantification. TCRdb ran MiXCR on the PCR reads and lists one entry per CDR3 protein. The sample consists of over 600,000 distinct CDR3 sequences, about 20% of them appearing once. Material: naive CD8+ T cells from blood, with Jurkat cell RNA spiked in. Subset indicated: FACS-sorted CD8+CD4-CCR7+CD45RA+ naive T cells. The receptors derive from a human donor in good health. Some libraries in this study had Jurkat cell RNA spiked in.

The sample holds many counts of this clonotype. The rearrangement links TRBV4-1 to TRBJ1-1; D gene uncertain. Trimming removed 1 base at V and 7 bases at J, with 13 bases between. Germline CDR1 reads MGHRA; CDR2 reads YSYEKL. The CDR3 is made up of 14 amino acids. The CDR3 DNA sequence: TGCGCCAGCAGCCAAGGACGTCCGGGGTATGAAGCTTTCTTT. It specifies CASSQGRPGYEAFF.

This clonotype was found a few times. The J gene is TRBJ2-7, the V gene TRBV4-3, with D possibly being TRBD2 (7 bases). This CDR3 contains 14 residues. CDR1 is LGHNA and CDR2 is YSLEER in the germline V gene. V lost 0 bases and J 6 bases, leaving 12 bases between the germline ends. CDR3 sequence reads: CASSQDKGGVEQYF. In nucleotides, the CDR3 is TGCGCCAGCAGCCAAGATAAGGGGGGGGTCGAGCAGTACTTC.

Comments on this clonotype: A much larger clone lies a single base off, so this may be a read error. The gene calls are TRBV6-2 or TRBV6-3 and TRBJ2-7; the D is unclear. CDR1 is MNHEY, CDR2 SVGEGT, per germline. This CDR3 spans 15 amino acids. V dropped 5 bases and J dropped 1 base, with 15 bases sitting between them. For the CDR3, the DNA is TGTGCCAGCAGTGACCCCTTTGAACCTTCCTACGAGCAGTACTTC. This translates into CASSDPFEPSYEQYF.

This clonotype was counted ten times or more. This chain links TRBV6-1 with TRBJ1-1; 9 bases match TRBD1. The V segment lost 5 bases and the J segment 5 bases; nucleotides outside the gene matches: 12. The CDR3 runs 16 residues. CDR1 MNHNS and CDR2 SASEGT come from the germline V gene. The CDR3 sequence is CASSKGQGTPGTEAFF. CDR3 sequence (DNA): TGTGCCAGCAGTAAAGGACAGGGGACTCCTGGTACTGAAGCTTTCTTT.

This clonotype was detected ten times or more. The chain is built from TRBV2 and TRBJ1-1; TRBD1 aligns across 7 bases. This CDR3 has 12 residues. Germline loops: CDR1 SNHLY, CDR2 FYNNEI. Unmatched junction bases numbered 2, after V lost 9 bases and J lost 1 base. The CDR3 loop is CARGQQNTEAFF. CDR3 nucleotides: TGTGCCAGGGGACAGCAGAACACTGAAGCTTTCTTT.

The CDR3 bases are TGTGCCAGCAGTTTCACCCTGACTAGCTCCTACGAGCAGTACTTC. As protein: CASSFTLTSSYEQYF. V is TRBV12-3 or TRBV12-4 and J is TRBJ2-7; possibly TRBD2 for D (6 bases). Trimming cost V 3 bases and J 0 bases, with 12 bases left between them. The CDR3 has 15 amino acids.

This clonotype was seen many times. The chain employs TRBV4-3 and TRBJ2-1, with TRBD2 as a possible D gene (6 bases). The length of the CDR3 is 15 residues. Germline V gene data show CDR1 as LGHNA and CDR2 as YSLEER. Between the trimmed V and J ends, which lost 0 bases and 6 bases, there was a span of 12 bases. CDR3 in amino acids: CASSQDATSSNEQFF. The CDR3 nucleotides read TGCGCCAGCAGCCAAGACGCGACTAGTTCCAATGAGCAGTTCTTC.

This clonotype was observed a few times. The J gene is TRBJ2-5, the V gene TRBV6-6; 8 nucleotides agree with TRBD2. Germline V gene data show CDR1 as MNHNY and CDR2 as SVGAGI (reference sequence). The CDR3 is 15 residues long. V gave up 6 bases and J gave up 5 bases; unmatched junction bases: 11. The CDR3 is CASRSPGLGLETQYF. The CDR3 DNA follows: TGTGCCAGCAGATCACCGGGACTAGGGTTGGAGACCCAGTACTTC.

This clonotype was counted only a few times. This rearrangement joins TRBV5-1 to TRBJ2-7; D uncertain. The CDR3 is made up of 13 amino acids. Germline V CDR1 and CDR2: SGHRS, YFSETQ. V lost 6 bases, J lost 2 bases, and 12 bases lay in between. CDR3 nucleotides: TGCGCCAGCACCCCCGACCGAACCTACGAGCAGTACTTC. Translating gives CASTPDRTYEQYF.

This clonotype has ten or more counts. CDR3 in amino acids: CASSQPSGLAVYEQYF. CDR3 DNA sequence: TGTGCCAGCAGCCAACCCTCGGGACTAGCGGTCTACGAGCAGTACTTC. This chain joins TRBV7-9 and TRBJ2-7, with TRBD2 matching over 11 bases. The CDR3 runs 16 residues. V lost 5 bases, J lost 3 bases, and 9 bases stayed unmatched. Germline CDR1 is SEHNR and CDR2 is FQNEAQ (reference sequence).

Concerning this clonotype itself: Since a much larger clone is just one base distant, this may be a read error. The V and J genes are TRBV7-9 and TRBJ1-1; D uncertain. The CDR3 has 12 amino acids. V lost 5 bases and J lost 10, with 14 bases in between. Germline assignment: CDR1 SEHNR and CDR2 FQNEAQ (reference sequence). This chain's CDR3 is CASSGWGGGAFF. The DNA of the CDR3 is TGTGCCAGCAGCGGATGGGGAGGTGGAGCTTTCTTT.

This clonotype appeared many times. The V call is TRBV20-1, the J call TRBJ2-4; D is perhaps TRBD2 (6 bases). Between the trimmed V and J ends, which lost 8 bases and 6 bases, there was a span of 14 bases. The CDR3 is made up of 12 amino acids. CDR1 DFQATT and CDR2 SNEGSKA come from the germline V gene (reference sequence). The CDR3 nucleotides are TGCAGTCAGGAGGAGGGTCTAAACATTCAGTACTTC. This translates into CSQEEGLNIQYF.

V is TRBV6-1 and J is TRBJ2-2; D remains unclear. The CDR3 has 14 residues. V lost 1 base and J lost 3, with 6 bases in between. Germline CDR1 reads MNHNS; CDR2 reads SASEGT. The CDR3 DNA reads as TGTGCCAGCAGTGAAGTGAAGTACACCGGGGAGCTGTTTTTT. Its protein is CASSEVKYTGELFF.

For this clonotype: One junction end does not reproduce the germline sequence, and a read error may be involved. CDR3 residues: CASSWGNTETFF. The CDR3 bases are TGTGCCAGTAGTTGGGGGAACACTGAAACTTTCTTT. This rearrangement joins TRBV19 to TRBJ1-1; weak D call: TRBD1 (5 bases). This CDR3 is 12 amino acids long. CDR1 LNHDA and CDR2 SQIVND come from the germline V gene (reference sequence). The whole variable domain, filled in from reference TRBV19 and TRBJ1-1, reads DGGITQSPKYLFRKEGQNVTLSCEQNLNHDAMYWYRQDPGQGLRLIYYSQIVNDFQKGDIAEGYSVSREKKESFPLTVTSAQKNPTAFYLCASSWGNTETFFGQGTRLTVV.

This clonotype has ten or more counts. One end of the junction does not line up with germline, which may come from a read error. The rearrangement links TRBV18 to TRBJ1-1, with TRBD1 identical over 8 bases. The CDR3 runs to 15 residues. The germline V gene has CDR1 KGHSH and CDR2 LQKENI. In nucleotides, the CDR3 is TGTGTCAGCTCACCGGACAGGGTTACGAACACTGAAGCTTTCTTT. As protein: CVSSPDRVTNTEAFF.

For this clonotype: Possible read error: a much larger clone is one base away. The gene calls are TRBV28 and TRBJ2-2, with D perhaps matching TRBD2 (6 bases). V was clipped by 3 bases and J by 4 bases, with 15 bases between them. The CDR3 length is 16 residues. CDR1 and CDR2 (germline): MDHEN, SYDVKM. The CDR3 DNA is TGTGCCAGCAGTTTCTCGGGCGGGACCGCCACCGGGGAGCTGTTTTTT. Translated, it gives CASSFSGGTATGELFF.

Concerning this clonotype itself: Being one base from a much bigger clone, this may be a read error. V gene TRBV5-1 combines with J gene TRBJ1-1; no clear D gene. V was trimmed by 7 bases and J by 5 bases, leaving 18 bases between them. The V gene's germline CDR1 is SGHRS and CDR2 YFSETQ. The CDR3 is 14 residues long. For the CDR3, the DNA is TGCGCCAGCGGTTCTGGGGAGGGTCTTACTGAAGCTTTCTTT. Encoded protein: CASGSGEGLTEAFF.

There are many counts of this clonotype. The J gene is TRBJ2-7, the V gene TRBV29-1; tentative D call: TRBD1 (6 bases). Germline V CDR1 and CDR2: SQVTM, ANQGSEA. Trimming stripped 6 bases from V and 0 bases from J, with 12 bases between. There are 13 residues in the CDR3. CDR3 in amino acids: CSVRDKSSYEQYF. The CDR3 DNA follows: TGCAGCGTACGGGACAAGAGCTCCTACGAGCAGTACTTC.

This chain joins TRBV30 and TRBJ2-3, with D tentatively TRBD2 (5 bases). CDR3 length: 13 residues. Germline V CDR1 and CDR2: GTSNPN, SVGIG (reference sequence). V was pared by 4 bases and J by 3 bases, with 11 bases between. DNA for the CDR3: TGTGCCTGGAATACGGGAAGTACAGATACGCAGTATTTT. This encodes CAWNTGSTDTQYF. Filled out from reference TRBV30 and TRBJ2-3, the complete variable domain reads SQTIHQWPATLVQPVGSPLSLECTVEGTSNPNLYWYRQAAGRGLQLLFYSVGIGQISSEVPQNLSASRPQDRQFILSSKKLLLSDSGFYLCAWNTGSTDTQYFGPGTRLTVL.

The CDR3: CASSSAWGIGELFF. The CDR3 bases are TGCGCCAGCAGCTCGGCGTGGGGCATCGGGGAGCTGTTTTTT. This chain joins TRBV4-3 and TRBJ2-2; possible D gene TRBD1, 5 bases. CDR1 is LGHNA, CDR2 YSLEER, per germline. The CDR3 has 14 residues. Trimming left V 5 bases short and J 7 bases short, with 14 bases between.

The sample holds many counts of this clonotype. The V gene is TRBV4-1, the J gene TRBJ2-6; unclear D gene. The CDR3 runs to 19 residues. The V gene lost 0 bases and the J gene lost 0 bases, with 15 bases spanning the gap. Germline loops: CDR1 MGHRA, CDR2 YSYEKL. DNA of the CDR3: TGCGCCAGCAGCCAAGATCCCCTTCCTACCAGCTCTGGGGCCAACGTCCTGACTTTC. This encodes CASSQDPLPTSSGANVLTF.

This clonotype was detected ten times or more. The chain employs TRBV7-9 and TRBJ2-5; D is unclear. Germline CDR1 SEHNR, CDR2 FQNEAQ (reference sequence). With 2 bases removed from V and 0 bases from J, the gap between germline ends came to 4 bases. This CDR3 region has 13 residues. CDR3 residues: CASSLQDQETQYF. The CDR3 DNA sequence: TGTGCCAGCAGCTTACAGGACCAAGAGACCCAGTACTTC.

This clonotype occurred many times. The V call is TRBV5-1, the J call TRBJ2-7, with D perhaps TRBD1 (6 bases). Germline lookup yields CDR1 SGHRS and CDR2 YFSETQ. Trimming shortened V by 4 bases and J by 2 bases, and 13 bases separated the two germline ends. The CDR3 sequence is 14 residues long. CDR3 in amino acids: CASSHRDTTYEQYF. CDR3 bases: TGCGCCAGCAGCCACCGGGACACAACCTACGAGCAGTACTTC.

This clonotype was seen a few times. The CDR3 is CASSLGTGWETQYF. Written as DNA, the CDR3 is TGTGCCAGCAGCTTAGGGACAGGGTGGGAGACCCAGTACTTC. J is TRBJ2-5 and V is TRBV7-9, with 8 positions matching TRBD1. CDR1 SEHNR and CDR2 FQNEAQ come from the germline V gene (reference sequence). CDR3 length: 14 residues. After removal of 1 base from V and 5 bases from J, the junction contained 3 bases not matched to a gene.

This clonotype appeared a few times. The rearrangement links TRBV27 to TRBJ2-5; D is unresolved. The CDR3 has 12 residues. In germline, CDR1 is MNHEY, CDR2 SMNVEV (reference sequence). The germline V and J ends were trimmed by 9 bases and 3 bases, with 11 bases remaining between them. In DNA, the CDR3 is TGTGCCAGTGGACGGTGGGAAGAGACCCAGTACTTC. Its protein product is CASGRWEETQYF.

For this clonotype: With a much larger clone just one base away, this may be a read error. No conserved phenylalanine or tryptophan is present at the end of the CDR3, so a read error is the likely explanation. The chain employs TRBV7-8 and TRBJ1-1; 7 bases are shared with TRBD1. Per the germline V gene, CDR1 is SGHVS and CDR2 is FQNEAQ. The CDR3 consists of 16 residues. The ends lost 5 bases at V and 5 bases at J; junction bases unmatched: 14. In nucleotides, the CDR3 is TGTGCCAGCAGCACCGTACAGGGGAAGCTGGAAACTGAAGCTTTCTCT. Amino acid sequence: CASSTVQGKLETEAFS.